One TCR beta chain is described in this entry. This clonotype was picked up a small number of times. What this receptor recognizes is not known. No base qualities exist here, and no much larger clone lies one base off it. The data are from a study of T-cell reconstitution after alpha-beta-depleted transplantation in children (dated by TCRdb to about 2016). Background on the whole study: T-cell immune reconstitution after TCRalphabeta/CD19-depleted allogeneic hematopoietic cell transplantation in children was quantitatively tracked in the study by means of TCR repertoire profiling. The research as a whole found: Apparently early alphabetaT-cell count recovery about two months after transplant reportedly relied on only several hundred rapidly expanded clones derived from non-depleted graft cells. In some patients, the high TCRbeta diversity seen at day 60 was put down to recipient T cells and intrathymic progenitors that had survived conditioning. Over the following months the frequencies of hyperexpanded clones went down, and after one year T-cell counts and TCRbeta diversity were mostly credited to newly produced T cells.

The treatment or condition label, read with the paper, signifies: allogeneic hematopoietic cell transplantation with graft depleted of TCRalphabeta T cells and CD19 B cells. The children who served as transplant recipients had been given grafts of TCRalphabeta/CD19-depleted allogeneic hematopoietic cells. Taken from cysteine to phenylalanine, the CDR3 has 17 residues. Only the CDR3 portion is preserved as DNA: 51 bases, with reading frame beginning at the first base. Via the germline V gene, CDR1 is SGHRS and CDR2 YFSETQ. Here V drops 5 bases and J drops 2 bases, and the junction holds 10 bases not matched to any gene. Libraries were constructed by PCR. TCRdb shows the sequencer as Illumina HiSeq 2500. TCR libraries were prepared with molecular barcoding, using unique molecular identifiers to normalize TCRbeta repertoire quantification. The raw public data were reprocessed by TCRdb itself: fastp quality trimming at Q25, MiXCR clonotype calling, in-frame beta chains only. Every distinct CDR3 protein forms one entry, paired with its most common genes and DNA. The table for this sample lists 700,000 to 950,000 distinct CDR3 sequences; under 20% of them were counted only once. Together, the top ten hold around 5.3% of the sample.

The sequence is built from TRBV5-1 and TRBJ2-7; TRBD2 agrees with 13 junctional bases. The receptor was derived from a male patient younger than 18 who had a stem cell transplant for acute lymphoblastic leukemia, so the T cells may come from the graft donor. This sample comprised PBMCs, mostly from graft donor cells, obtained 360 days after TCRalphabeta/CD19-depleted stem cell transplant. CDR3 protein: CASSSTGTSGIAYEQYF. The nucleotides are TGCGCCAGCAGTAGCACCGGGACTAGCGGGATCGCCTACGAGCAGTACTTC. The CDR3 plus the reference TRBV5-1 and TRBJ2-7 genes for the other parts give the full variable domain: KAGVTQTPRYLIKTRGQQVTLSCSPISGHRSVSWYQQTPGQGLQFLFEYFSETQRNKGNFPGRFSGRQFSNSRSEMNVSTLELGDSALYLCASSSTGTSGIAYEQYFGPGTRLTVT.